These 4 T cell receptor beta chains came from one sample sequenced in a study of lymphopenia after photon versus proton radiotherapy. Some clones are missing from TCRdb's copy, which holds only in-frame ones; the method was immunoSEQ multiplex PCR. This sample carries tens of thousands of clones, about 87% of them seen once, and the ten largest clones take more than 12%. The specimen comprised peripheral blood, sampled from a patient treated with proton-based radiotherapy. Receptors originate from a woman aged 65 to 85 with pancreatic cancer.

This clone was found once. The chain recombines TRBV18 with TRBJ2-5; either TRBD1 or TRBD2 may supply D (5 bases each). CDR1 is KGHSH and CDR2 is LQKENI in the germline V gene. The CDR3 loop spans 13 amino acids. Trimming pared 3 bases from V and 1 base from J, leaving 6 bases between. As DNA, the CDR3 is TGTGCCAGCTCACCGGGGGTCCAAGAGACCCAGTACTTC. Amino acids: CASSPGVQETQYF.

The rearrangement joins TRBV7-2 to TRBJ1-5; no clear D gene. Germline CDR1 and CDR2: SGHTA and FQGNSA. This CDR3 is 15 amino acids long. V shed 5 bases and J shed 1 base, with 12 bases lying between them. CDR3 sequence: CASSRDWASNQPQHF. Written as DNA, the CDR3 is TGTGCCAGCAGCCGCGATTGGGCAAGCAATCAGCCCCAGCATTTT.

This clone came up a few times. The chain employs TRBV6-5 and TRBJ2-2, with a weak D call TRBD1 (6 bases). Germline V gene lookup returns CDR1 MNHEY and CDR2 SVGAGI. This CDR3 contains 15 residues. The V end was cut by 2 bases, the J end by 7 bases, with 14 bases between. CDR3 nucleotide sequence: TGTGCCAGCAGTTACGTACTAAGGGACAACGGGGAGCTGTTTTTT. Protein: CASSYVLRDNGELFF.

V and J are TRBV7-9 and TRBJ2-7; 8 nucleotides match TRBD2. The CDR3 has 18 amino acids. V was pared by 3 bases and J by 2 bases, with 15 bases of the junction left unmatched. Germline values: CDR1 SEHNR, CDR2 FQNEAQ (reference sequence). The CDR3 DNA reads as TGTGCCAGCAGCTTCACCGGGACTAGTGGTAGGACGACCTACGAGCAGTACTTC. It yields the protein CASSFTGTSGRTTYEQYF.